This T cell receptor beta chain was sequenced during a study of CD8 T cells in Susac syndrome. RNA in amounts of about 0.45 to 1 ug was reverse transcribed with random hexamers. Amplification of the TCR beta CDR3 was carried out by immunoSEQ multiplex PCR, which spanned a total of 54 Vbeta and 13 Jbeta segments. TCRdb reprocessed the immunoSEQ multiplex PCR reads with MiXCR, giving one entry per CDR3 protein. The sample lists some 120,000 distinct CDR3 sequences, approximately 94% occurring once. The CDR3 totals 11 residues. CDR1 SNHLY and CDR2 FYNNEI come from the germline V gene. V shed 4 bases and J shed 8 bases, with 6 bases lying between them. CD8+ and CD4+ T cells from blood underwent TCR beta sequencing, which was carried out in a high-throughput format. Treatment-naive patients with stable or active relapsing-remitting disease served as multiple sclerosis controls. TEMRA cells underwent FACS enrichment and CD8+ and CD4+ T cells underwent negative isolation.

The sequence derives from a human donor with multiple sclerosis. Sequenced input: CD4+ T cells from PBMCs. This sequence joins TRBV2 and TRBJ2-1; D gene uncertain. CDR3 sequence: CASSALDEQFF. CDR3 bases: TGTGCCAGCAGTGCTCTAGATGAGCAGTTCTTC.